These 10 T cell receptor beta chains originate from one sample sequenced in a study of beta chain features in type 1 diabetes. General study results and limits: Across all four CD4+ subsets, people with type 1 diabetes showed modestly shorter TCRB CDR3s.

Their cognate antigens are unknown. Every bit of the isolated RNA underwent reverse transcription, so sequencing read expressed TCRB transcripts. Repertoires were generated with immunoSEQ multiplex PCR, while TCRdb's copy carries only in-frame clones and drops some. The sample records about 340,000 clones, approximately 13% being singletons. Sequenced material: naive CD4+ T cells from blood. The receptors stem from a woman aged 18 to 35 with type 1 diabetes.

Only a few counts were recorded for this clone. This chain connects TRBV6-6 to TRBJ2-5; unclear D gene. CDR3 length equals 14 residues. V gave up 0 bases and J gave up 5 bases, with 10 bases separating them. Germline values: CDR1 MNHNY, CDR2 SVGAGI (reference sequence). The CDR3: CASSYSRSPETQYF. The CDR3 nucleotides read TGTGCCAGCAGTTACTCGCGTAGCCCCGAGACCCAGTACTTC.

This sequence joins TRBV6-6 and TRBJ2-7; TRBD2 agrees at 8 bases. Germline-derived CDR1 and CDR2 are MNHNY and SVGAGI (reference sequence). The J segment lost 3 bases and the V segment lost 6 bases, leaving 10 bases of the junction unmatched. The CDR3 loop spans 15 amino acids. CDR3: CASSPSGRGSYEQYV. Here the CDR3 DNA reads TGTGCCAGCAGCCCAAGCGGGAGAGGAAGCTACGAGCAGTACGTC.

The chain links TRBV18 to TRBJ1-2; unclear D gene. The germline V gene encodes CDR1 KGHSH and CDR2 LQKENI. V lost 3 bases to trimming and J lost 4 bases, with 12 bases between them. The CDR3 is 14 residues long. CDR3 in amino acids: CASSPPSGSYGYTF. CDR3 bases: TGTGCCAGCTCACCCCCATCCGGGAGCTATGGCTACACCTTC.

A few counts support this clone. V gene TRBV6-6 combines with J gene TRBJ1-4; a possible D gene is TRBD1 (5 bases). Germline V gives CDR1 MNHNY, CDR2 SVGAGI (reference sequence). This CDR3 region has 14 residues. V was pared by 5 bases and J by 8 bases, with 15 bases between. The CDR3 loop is CASSQGFVGEKLFF. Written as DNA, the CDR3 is TGTGCCAGCAGTCAGGGATTTGTCGGAGAAAAACTGTTTTTT.

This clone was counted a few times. The CDR3 loop reads CASSDPGQYTEAFF. CDR3 bases: TGTGCCAGCAGTGACCCGGGACAGTACACTGAAGCTTTCTTT. The chain couples TRBV6-1 to TRBJ1-1, with TRBD1 matching 7 bases. The V segment lost 3 bases and the J segment 3 bases; nucleotides outside the gene matches: 4. In germline, CDR1 is MNHNS, CDR2 SASEGT. There are 14 residues in the CDR3.

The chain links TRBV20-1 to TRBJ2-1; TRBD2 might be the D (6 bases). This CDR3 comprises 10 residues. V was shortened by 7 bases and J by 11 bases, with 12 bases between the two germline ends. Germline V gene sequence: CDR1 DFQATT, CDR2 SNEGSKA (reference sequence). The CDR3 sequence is CSGWGTQQFF. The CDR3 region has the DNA TGCAGTGGGTGGGGGACTCAGCAGTTCTTC.

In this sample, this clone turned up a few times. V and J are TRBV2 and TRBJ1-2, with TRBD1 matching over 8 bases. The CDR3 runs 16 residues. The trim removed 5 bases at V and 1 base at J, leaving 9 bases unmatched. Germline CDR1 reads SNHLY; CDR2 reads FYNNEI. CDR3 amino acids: CASSQRQGKDNYGYTF. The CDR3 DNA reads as TGTGCCAGCAGTCAACGACAGGGGAAAGATAACTATGGCTACACCTTC.

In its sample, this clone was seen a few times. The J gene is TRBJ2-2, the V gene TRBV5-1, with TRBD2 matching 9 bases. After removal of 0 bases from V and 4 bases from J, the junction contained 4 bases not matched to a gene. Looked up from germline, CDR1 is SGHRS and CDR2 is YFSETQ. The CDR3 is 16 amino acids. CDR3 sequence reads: CASSLALAGFTGELFF. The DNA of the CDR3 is TGCGCCAGCAGCTTGGCCCTAGCGGGATTCACCGGGGAGCTGTTTTTT.

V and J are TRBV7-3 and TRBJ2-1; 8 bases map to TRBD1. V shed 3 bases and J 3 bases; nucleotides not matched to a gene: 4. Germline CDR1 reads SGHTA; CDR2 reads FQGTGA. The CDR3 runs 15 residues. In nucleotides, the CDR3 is TGTGCCAGCAGCTTGACAGGGGACTTCTACAATGAGCAGTTCTTC. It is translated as CASSLTGDFYNEQFF. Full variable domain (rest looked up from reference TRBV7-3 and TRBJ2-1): GAGVSQTPSNKVTEKGKYVELRCDPISGHTALYWYRQSLGQGPEFLIYFQGTGAADDSGLPNDRFFAVRPEGSVSTLKIQRTERGDSAVYLCASSLTGDFYNEQFFGPGTRLTVL.

CDR3 in amino acids: CASSQFGLGADEAFF. CDR3 DNA: TGTGCCAGCAGCCAATTTGGGCTGGGAGCAGATGAAGCTTTCTTT. The chain couples TRBV14 to TRBJ1-1; no definite D call. The CDR3 has 15 amino acids. V was cut by 2 bases and J by 7 bases, with 17 bases left in between. CDR1 SGHDN and CDR2 FVKESK come from the germline V gene.